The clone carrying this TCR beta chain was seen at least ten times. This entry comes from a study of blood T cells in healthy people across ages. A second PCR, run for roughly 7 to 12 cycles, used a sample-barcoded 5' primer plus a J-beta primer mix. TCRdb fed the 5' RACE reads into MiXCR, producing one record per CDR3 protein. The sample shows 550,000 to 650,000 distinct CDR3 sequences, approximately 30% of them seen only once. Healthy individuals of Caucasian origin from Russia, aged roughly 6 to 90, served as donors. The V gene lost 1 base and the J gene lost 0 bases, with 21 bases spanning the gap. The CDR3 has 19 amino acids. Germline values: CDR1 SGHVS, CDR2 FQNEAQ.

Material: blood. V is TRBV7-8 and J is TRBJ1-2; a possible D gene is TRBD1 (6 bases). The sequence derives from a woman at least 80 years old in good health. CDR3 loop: CASSLVNPGGGKANYGYTF. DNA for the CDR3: TGTGCCAGCAGCTTAGTAAACCCGGGAGGGGGTAAAGCTAACTATGGCTACACCTTC.